This TCR beta chain was identified in a study of OX40 agonist ivuxolimab in advanced cancers. Study-level information: Patients were treated with ivuxolimab, an agonistic anti-OX40 (CD134) antibody. Study-level findings and limits: CD8+ T cells (on average) carried more expanded clones than CD4+ T cells.

Cycle 7 day 1, cycle 4 day 1, and baseline were the timepoints at which blood was sampled. Libraries were prepared by immunoSEQ multiplex PCR; TCRdb keeps only in-frame clonotypes and omits some of them. The table has about 21,000 clones, 86% seen once. As regards this clone: Its specificity is unknown.

Material: CD4+ or CD8+ T cells sorted from blood, obtained in a trial of the OX40 agonist ivuxolimab. This receptor was obtained from an adult with an advanced solid tumor such as melanoma, head and neck, liver or kidney cancer.

CDR3 region: CASSEAGRETQYF. The CDR3 nucleotides are TGTGCCAGCAGTGAGGCGGGGCGGGAGACCCAGTACTTC. J is TRBJ2-5 and V is TRBV25-1, with D possibly TRBD2 on 6 matching bases. The germline V gene has CDR1 MGHDK and CDR2 SYGVNS. This CDR3 is 13 amino acids long. V lost 3 bases and J 5 bases, leaving 10 bases between the germline ends.